What follows is one T cell receptor beta chain and its context. These data come from a study of blood T cells in healthy people across ages. The CDR3 is made up of 15 amino acids. V lost 2 bases and J 3 bases, leaving 14 bases between the germline ends. Germline CDR1 is SGHVS and CDR2 is FNYEAQ. A second PCR of 7 to 11 cycles used a sample-barcoded 5' primer and a J-beta primer mix. TCRdb ran MiXCR on the 5' RACE reads and lists one entry per CDR3 protein. This sample carries around 1.5 million distinct CDR3 sequences, about 35% of them seen once, and the ten largest clones take roughly 10%. The clonotype originates from a woman under 40 in good health. This chain links TRBV7-6 with TRBJ2-7; D remains ambiguous. The sample comprised blood. The DNA of the CDR3 is TGTGCCAGCAGCTTACGTACTGATGCATGCTACGAGCAGTACTTC. Translation: CASSLRTDACYEQYF.